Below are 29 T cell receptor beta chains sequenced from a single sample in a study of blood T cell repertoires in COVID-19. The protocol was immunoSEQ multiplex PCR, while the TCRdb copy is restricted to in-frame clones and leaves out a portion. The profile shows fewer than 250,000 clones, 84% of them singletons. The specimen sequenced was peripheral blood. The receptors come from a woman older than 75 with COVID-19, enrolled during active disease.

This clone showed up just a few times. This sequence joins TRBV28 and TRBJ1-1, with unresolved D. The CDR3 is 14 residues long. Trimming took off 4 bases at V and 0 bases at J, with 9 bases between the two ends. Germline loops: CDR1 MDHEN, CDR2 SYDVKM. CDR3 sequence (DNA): TGTGCCAGCAGTTCGCACACATTGAACACTGAAGCTTTCTTT. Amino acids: CASSSHTLNTEAFF.

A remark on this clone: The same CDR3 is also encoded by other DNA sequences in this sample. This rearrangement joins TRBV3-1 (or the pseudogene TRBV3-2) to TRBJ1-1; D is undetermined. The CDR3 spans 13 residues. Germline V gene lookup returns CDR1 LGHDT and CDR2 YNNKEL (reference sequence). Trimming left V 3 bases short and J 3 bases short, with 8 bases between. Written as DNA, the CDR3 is TGTGCCAGCAGCCAGGGGAGGGACACTGAAGCTTTCTTT. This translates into CASSQGRDTEAFF.

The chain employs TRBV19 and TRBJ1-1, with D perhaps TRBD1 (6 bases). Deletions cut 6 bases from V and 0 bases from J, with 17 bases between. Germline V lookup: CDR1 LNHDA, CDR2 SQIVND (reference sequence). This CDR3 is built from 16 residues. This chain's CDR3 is CASSSGVGGMNTEAFF. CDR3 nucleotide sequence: TGTGCCAGTAGCTCAGGGGTCGGGGGGATGAACACTGAAGCTTTCTTT.

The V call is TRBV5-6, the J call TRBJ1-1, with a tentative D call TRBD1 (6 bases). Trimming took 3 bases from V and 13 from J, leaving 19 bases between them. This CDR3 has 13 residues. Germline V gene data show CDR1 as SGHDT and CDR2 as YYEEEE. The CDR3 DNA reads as TGTGCCAGCAGCTCCCTCCCGGGGGGGCACGATTTCTTT. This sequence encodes CASSSLPGGHDFF.

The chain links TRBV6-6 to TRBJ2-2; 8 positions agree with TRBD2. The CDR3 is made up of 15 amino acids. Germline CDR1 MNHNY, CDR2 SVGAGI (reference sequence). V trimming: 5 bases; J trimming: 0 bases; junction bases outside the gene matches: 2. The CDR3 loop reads CASSRAGANTGELFF. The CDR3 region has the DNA TGTGCCAGCAGTAGAGCGGGGGCGAACACCGGGGAGCTGTTTTTT.

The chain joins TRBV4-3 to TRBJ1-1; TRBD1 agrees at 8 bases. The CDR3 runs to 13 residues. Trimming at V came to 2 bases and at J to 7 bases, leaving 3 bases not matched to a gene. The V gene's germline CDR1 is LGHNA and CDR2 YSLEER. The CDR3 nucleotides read TGCGCCAGCAGCCAAATGACAGGGGATGAAGCTTTCTTT. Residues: CASSQMTGDEAFF.

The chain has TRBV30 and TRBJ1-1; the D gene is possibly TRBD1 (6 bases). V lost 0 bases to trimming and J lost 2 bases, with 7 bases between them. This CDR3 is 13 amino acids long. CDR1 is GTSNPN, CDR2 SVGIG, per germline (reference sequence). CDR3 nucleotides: TGTGCCTGGAGTGTACAGGGCAACACTGAAGCTTTCTTT. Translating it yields CAWSVQGNTEAFF.

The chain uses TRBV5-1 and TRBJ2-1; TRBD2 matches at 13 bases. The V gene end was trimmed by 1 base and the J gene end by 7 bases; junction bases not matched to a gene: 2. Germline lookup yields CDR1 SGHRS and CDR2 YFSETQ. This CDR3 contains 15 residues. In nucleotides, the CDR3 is TGCGCCAGCAGCTTGCTGACTAGCGGGGGGAATGAGCAGTTCTTC. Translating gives CASSLLTSGGNEQFF.

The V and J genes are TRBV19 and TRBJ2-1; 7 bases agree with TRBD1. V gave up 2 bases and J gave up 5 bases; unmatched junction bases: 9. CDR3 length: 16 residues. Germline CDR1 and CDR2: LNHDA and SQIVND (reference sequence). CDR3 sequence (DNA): TGTGCCAGTAGTATATGGGACAGAGGTAGGAACAATGAGCAGTTCTTC. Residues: CASSIWDRGRNNEQFF.

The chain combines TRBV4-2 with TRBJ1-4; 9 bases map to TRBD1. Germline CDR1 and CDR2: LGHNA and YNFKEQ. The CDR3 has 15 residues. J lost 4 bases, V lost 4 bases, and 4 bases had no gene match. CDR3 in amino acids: CASSPRTGDNEKLFF. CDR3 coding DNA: TGTGCCAGCAGCCCCAGGACAGGGGATAATGAAAAACTGTTTTTT.

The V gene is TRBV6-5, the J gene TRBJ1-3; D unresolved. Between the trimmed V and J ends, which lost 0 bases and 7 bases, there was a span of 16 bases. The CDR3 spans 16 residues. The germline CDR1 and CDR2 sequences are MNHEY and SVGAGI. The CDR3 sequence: CASSYSSGPGINTIYF. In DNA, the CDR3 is TGTGCCAGCAGTTACTCGTCAGGCCCGGGAATCAACACCATATATTTT.

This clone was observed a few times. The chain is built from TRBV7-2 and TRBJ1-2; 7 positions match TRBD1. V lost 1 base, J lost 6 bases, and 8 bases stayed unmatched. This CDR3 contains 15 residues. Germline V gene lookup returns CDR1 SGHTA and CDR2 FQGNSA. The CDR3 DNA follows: TGTGCCAGCAGCTTAGAGAACAAGGGGGCCCATGGCTACACCTTC. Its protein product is CASSLENKGAHGYTF.

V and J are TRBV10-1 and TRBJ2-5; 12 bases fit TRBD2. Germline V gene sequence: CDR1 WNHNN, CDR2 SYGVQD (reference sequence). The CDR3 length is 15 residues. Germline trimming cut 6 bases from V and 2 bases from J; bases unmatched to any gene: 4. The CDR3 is CASSETSGGQETQYF. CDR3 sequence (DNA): TGCGCCAGCAGCGAGACTAGCGGGGGACAAGAGACCCAGTACTTC.

As DNA, the CDR3 is TGTGCCAGCTCACCACTCGGACAGGGTCAGGAAGCTTTCTTT. It yields the protein CASSPLGQGQEAFF. This chain connects TRBV18 to TRBJ1-1, with 8 positions matching TRBD1. V lost 1 base, J lost 8 bases, and 6 bases stayed unmatched. CDR3 length equals 14 residues. Germline lookup yields CDR1 KGHSH and CDR2 LQKENI.

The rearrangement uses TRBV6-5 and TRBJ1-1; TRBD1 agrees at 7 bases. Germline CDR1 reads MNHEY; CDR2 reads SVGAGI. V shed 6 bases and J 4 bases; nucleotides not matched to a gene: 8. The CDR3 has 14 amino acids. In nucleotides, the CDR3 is TGTGCCAGCAGGCCCCTTGACAGGGCCACTGAAGCTTTCTTT. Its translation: CASRPLDRATEAFF.

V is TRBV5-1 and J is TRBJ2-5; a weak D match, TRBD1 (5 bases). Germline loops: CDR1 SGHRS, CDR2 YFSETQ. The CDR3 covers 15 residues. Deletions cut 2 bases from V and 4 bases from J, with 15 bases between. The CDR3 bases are TGCGCCAGCAGCTTCCAAGACAGAACCCCAGAGACCCAGTACTTC. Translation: CASSFQDRTPETQYF.

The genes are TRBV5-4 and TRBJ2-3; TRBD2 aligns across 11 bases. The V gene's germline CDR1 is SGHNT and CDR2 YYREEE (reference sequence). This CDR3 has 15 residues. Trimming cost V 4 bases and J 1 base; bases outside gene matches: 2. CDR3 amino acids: CASSLTSGGTDTQYF. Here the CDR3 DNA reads TGTGCCAGCAGCCTGACTAGCGGGGGCACAGATACGCAGTATTTT.

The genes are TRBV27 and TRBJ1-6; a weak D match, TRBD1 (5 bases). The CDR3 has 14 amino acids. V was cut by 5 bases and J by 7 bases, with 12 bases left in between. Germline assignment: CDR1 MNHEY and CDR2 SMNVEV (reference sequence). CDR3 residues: CASSAQGRNSPLHF. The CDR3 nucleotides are TGTGCCAGCAGTGCCCAGGGAAGAAATTCACCCCTCCACTTT.

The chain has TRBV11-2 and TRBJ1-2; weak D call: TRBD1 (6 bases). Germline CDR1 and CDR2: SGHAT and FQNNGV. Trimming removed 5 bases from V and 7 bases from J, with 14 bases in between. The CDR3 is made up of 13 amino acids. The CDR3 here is CASSLSGTIGYTF. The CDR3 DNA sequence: TGTGCCAGCAGCCTTTCGGGGACAATTGGCTACACCTTC.

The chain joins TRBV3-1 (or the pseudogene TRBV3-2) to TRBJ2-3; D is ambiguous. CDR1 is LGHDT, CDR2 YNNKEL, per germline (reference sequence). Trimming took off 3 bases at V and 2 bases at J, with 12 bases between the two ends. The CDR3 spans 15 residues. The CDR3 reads CASSHGWRDTDTQYF. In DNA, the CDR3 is TGTGCCAGCAGCCACGGGTGGCGAGACACAGATACGCAGTATTTT.

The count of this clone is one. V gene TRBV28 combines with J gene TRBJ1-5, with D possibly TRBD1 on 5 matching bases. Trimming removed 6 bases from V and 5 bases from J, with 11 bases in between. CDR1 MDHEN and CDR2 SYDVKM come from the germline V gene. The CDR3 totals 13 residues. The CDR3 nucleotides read TGTGCCAGCAGCCTGGGGGGGGATCAGCCCCAGCATTTT. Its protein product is CASSLGGDQPQHF.

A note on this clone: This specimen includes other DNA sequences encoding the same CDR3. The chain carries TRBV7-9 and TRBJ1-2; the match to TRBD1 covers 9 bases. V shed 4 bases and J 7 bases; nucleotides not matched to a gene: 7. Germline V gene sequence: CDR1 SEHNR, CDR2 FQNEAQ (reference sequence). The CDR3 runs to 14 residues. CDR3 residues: CASSSPGQGGGYTF. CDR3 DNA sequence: TGTGCCAGCAGCTCCCCGGGACAGGGCGGTGGCTACACCTTC.

DNA for the CDR3: TGTGCCAGCAGCTTCCAGTTTCAAGAGACCCAGTACTTC. It yields the protein CASSFQFQETQYF. The rearrangement joins TRBV5-6 to TRBJ2-5, with D unresolved. CDR3 size: 13 residues. Per germline, CDR1 SGHDT and CDR2 YYEEEE. The V gene lost 2 bases and the J gene lost 2 bases, with 7 bases spanning the gap.

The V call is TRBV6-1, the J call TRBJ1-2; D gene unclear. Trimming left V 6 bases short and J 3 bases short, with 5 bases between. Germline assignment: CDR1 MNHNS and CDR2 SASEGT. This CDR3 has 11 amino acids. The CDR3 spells CASRRDYGYTF. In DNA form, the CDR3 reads TGTGCCAGCAGGAGAGACTATGGCTACACCTTC.

The CDR3: CASSPQGWSEQYF. The CDR3 region has the DNA TGTGCCAGCTCACCCCAGGGCTGGAGCGAGCAGTACTTC. This chain connects TRBV18 to TRBJ2-7, with D possibly TRBD1 on 5 matching bases. In germline, CDR1 is KGHSH, CDR2 LQKENI. V lost 3 bases and J 6 bases, leaving 12 bases between the germline ends. The CDR3 length is 13 residues.

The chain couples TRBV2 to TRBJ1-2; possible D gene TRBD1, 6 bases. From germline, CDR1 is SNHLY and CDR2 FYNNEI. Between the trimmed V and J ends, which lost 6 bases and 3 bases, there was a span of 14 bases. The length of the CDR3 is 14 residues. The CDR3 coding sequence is TGTGCCAGCAGACGCAGGGGTGTGGACTATGGCTACACCTTC. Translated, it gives CASRRRGVDYGYTF.

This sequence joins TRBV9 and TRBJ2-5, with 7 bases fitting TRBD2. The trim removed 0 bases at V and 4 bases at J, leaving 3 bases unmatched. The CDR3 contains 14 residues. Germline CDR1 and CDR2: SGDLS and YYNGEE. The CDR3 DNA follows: TGTGCCAGCAGCGTAGGCAGCGGGGCAGAGACCCAGTACTTC. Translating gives CASSVGSGAETQYF.

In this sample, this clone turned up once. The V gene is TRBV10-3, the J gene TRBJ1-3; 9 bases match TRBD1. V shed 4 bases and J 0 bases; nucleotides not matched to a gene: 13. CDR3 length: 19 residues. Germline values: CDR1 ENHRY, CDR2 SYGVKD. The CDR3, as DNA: TGTGCCATCAGTGGCGGGGGACAGGGTGAAGTATACTCTGGAAACACCATATATTTT. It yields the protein CAISGGGQGEVYSGNTIYF.

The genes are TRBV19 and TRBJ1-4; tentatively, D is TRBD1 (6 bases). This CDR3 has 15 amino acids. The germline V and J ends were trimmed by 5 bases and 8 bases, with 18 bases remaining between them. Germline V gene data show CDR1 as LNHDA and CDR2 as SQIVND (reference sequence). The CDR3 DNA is TGTGCCAGTAGTCGCCGACAGGATCTGAACGAAAAACTGTTTTTT. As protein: CASSRRQDLNEKLFF.